One and the same sample provided the 15 T cell receptor beta chains below, sequenced in a study of T cell responses to AZD1222 COVID-19 vaccine. The assay was immunoSEQ multiplex PCR, and TCRdb's table has in-frame clones only and misses some. The repertoire holds some 99,000 clones, with about 90% as singletons. Here the sequenced sample was peripheral blood, taken 28 days after the second AZD1222 dose. The receptors stem from an adult who received the AZD1222 COVID-19 vaccine.

The rearrangement links TRBV18 to TRBJ2-7; D possibly corresponds to TRBD1 (6 bases). This CDR3 is built from 13 residues. V was shortened by 6 bases and J by 0 bases, with 9 bases between the two germline ends. Germline V lookup: CDR1 KGHSH, CDR2 LQKENI. The CDR3 DNA follows: TGTGCCAGCTCCCGGGACACCTCCTACGAGCAGTACTTC. This encodes CASSRDTSYEQYF.

The chain combines TRBV5-6 with TRBJ2-1, with 9 bases fitting TRBD2. The germline V gene has CDR1 SGHDT and CDR2 YYEEEE. The CDR3 length is 15 residues. The V segment lost 1 base and the J segment 3 bases; nucleotides outside the gene matches: 2. The CDR3 sequence is CASSLPSGIYNEQFF. In DNA form, the CDR3 reads TGTGCCAGCAGCTTGCCTAGCGGGATCTACAATGAGCAGTTCTTC.

The V gene is TRBV10-3, the J gene TRBJ2-2; TRBD1 agrees at 8 bases. This CDR3 is 17 amino acids long. Looked up from germline, CDR1 is ENHRY and CDR2 is SYGVKD. The ends lost 0 bases at V and 4 bases at J; junction bases unmatched: 7. The CDR3 region is CAISESVGQGGTGELFF. The CDR3 nucleotides read TGTGCCATCAGTGAGTCGGTTGGACAGGGCGGCACCGGGGAGCTGTTTTTT.

This chain joins TRBV27 and TRBJ2-7; TRBD2 might be the D (5 bases). The CDR3 covers 13 residues. Germline V lookup: CDR1 MNHEY, CDR2 SMNVEV (reference sequence). The V gene lost 8 bases and the J gene lost 2 bases, with 13 bases spanning the gap. The DNA of the CDR3 is TGTGCCAGCGGGGAGCAGATCCCCTACGAGCAGTACTTC. Its protein is CASGEQIPYEQYF.

The chain carries TRBV14 and TRBJ2-5; the match to TRBD1 covers 8 bases. V lost 1 base, J lost 2 bases, and 3 bases stayed unmatched. The CDR3 runs 15 residues. The germline V gene encodes CDR1 SGHDN and CDR2 FVKESK. The CDR3 DNA reads as TGTGCCAGCAGCCAAGGGCGGACAGGGCAAGAGACCCAGTACTTC. This sequence encodes CASSQGRTGQETQYF.

V gene TRBV25-1 combines with J gene TRBJ2-7, with D tentatively TRBD1 or TRBD2 (5 bases each). There are 15 residues in the CDR3. CDR1 is MGHDK and CDR2 is SYGVNS in the germline V gene. V gave up 5 bases and J gave up 3 bases, with 17 bases separating them. The CDR3 DNA reads as TGTGCCAGCAGTTCCACAGGTCGAGGGCGCTACGAGCAGTACTTC. Its protein is CASSSTGRGRYEQYF.

The rearrangement links TRBV7-9 to TRBJ2-7; no firm D call. The V end was cut by 5 bases, the J end by 0 bases, with 8 bases between. Germline V gives CDR1 SEHNR, CDR2 FQNEAQ (reference sequence). This CDR3 has 13 amino acids. This CDR3 is CASSNDVSYEQYF. CDR3 DNA: TGTGCCAGCAGCAATGACGTCTCCTACGAGCAGTACTTC.

CDR3 region: CSVRQAGLPEAFF. Written as DNA, the CDR3 is TGCAGCGTCCGACAGGCAGGCCTACCTGAAGCTTTCTTT. The rearrangement links TRBV29-1 to TRBJ1-1, with D possibly being TRBD1 (6 bases). In germline, CDR1 is SQVTM, CDR2 ANQGSEA. V was shortened by 6 bases and J by 6 bases, with 17 bases between the two germline ends. CDR3 size: 13 residues.

This clone was detected once. This chain uses TRBV7-2 with TRBJ2-7, with D maybe TRBD1 (7 bases). Germline V gene lookup returns CDR1 SGHTA and CDR2 FQGNSA. CDR3 length: 17 residues. Trimming cost V 5 bases and J 4 bases, with 24 bases left between them. CDR3 in DNA: TGTGCCAGCAGCCCACGGGGGACAGTTTATACTACTTACGAGCAGTACTTC. Translating it yields CASSPRGTVYTTYEQYF.

The chain employs TRBV5-6 and TRBJ2-7; 11 bases are a match to TRBD2. Germline V lookup: CDR1 SGHDT, CDR2 YYEEEE. The CDR3 covers 17 residues. V shed 3 bases and J 4 bases; nucleotides not matched to a gene: 12. This chain's CDR3 is CASSYNQLAGVGYEQYF. CDR3 in DNA: TGTGCCAGCAGCTATAACCAACTAGCGGGGGTGGGTTACGAGCAGTACTTC. The full variable domain, completed using reference TRBV5-6 and TRBJ2-7, is DAGVTQSPTHLIKTRGQQVTLRCSPKSGHDTVSWYQQALGQGPQFIFQYYEEEERQRGNFPDRFSGHQFPNYSSELNVNALLLGDSALYLCASSYNQLAGVGYEQYFGPGTRLTVT.

The V gene is TRBV7-2, the J gene TRBJ2-7; 13 positions match TRBD2. CDR1 and CDR2 (germline): SGHTA, FQGNSA. Germline trimming cut 3 bases from V and 0 bases from J; bases unmatched to any gene: 2. The CDR3 length is 16 residues. This CDR3 reads CASSLGLAGSSYEQYF. CDR3 sequence (DNA): TGTGCCAGCAGCTTGGGACTAGCGGGATCCTCCTACGAGCAGTACTTC.

This rearrangement joins TRBV3-1 (or the pseudogene TRBV3-2) to TRBJ2-5; D is perhaps TRBD1 or TRBD2 (6 bases each). The ends were cut back, 4 bases at V and 5 bases at J, with 17 bases in the middle. The CDR3 totals 15 residues. Germline V lookup: CDR1 LGHDT, CDR2 YNNKEL (reference sequence). The DNA for the CDR3 is TGTGCCAGCAGCCGGTGGGGGGCGGAGCGGGAGACCCAGTACTTC. It specifies CASSRWGAERETQYF.

V usage is TRBV7-3 and J usage is TRBJ1-2; 7 bases are a match to TRBD1. This CDR3 comprises 14 residues. CDR1 and CDR2 from the germline V gene are SGHTA and FQGTGA. The trim removed 5 bases at V and 8 bases at J, leaving 11 bases unmatched. The CDR3 DNA reads TGTGCCAGCAGCCCCGACAGGGTTCGAGAGGGCTACACCTTC. It specifies CASSPDRVREGYTF.

In its sample, this clone was seen once. V and J are TRBV14 and TRBJ2-1; D is unresolved. V lost 3 bases to trimming and J lost 7 bases, with 19 bases between them. Germline values: CDR1 SGHDN, CDR2 FVKESK. This CDR3 contains 16 residues. The CDR3 spells CASSHGRSGTKNEQFF. DNA for the CDR3: TGTGCCAGCAGCCACGGTCGTAGTGGAACGAAGAATGAGCAGTTCTTC.

The chain uses TRBV3-1 (or the pseudogene TRBV3-2) and TRBJ2-5; 7 bases line up with TRBD2. CDR1 is LGHDT and CDR2 is YNNKEL in the germline V gene (reference sequence). The CDR3 consists of 14 residues. The V gene end was trimmed by 4 bases and the J gene end by 5 bases; junction bases not matched to a gene: 7. The CDR3 DNA is TGTGCCAGCAGCCGGGGAGGGGAGGCGGAGACCCAGTACTTC. It translates to CASSRGGEAETQYF.